This passage covers 30 T cell receptor beta chains from one sample sequenced in a study of post-analysis software for immune sequencing data. Study-wide points: With TRBV5-6, TRBV5-1 and TRBV20-1 included, about 5 TRBV segments were more frequent in patients than in controls.

Researchers reported that TCR beta cDNA libraries carried unique molecular identifiers. In TCRdb, the PCR reads were re-called with MiXCR into one record per CDR3 protein. The repertoire includes approximately 630,000 distinct CDR3 sequences, 59% of them detected once, and about 10% sits in the top ten. The antigens for these receptors are not known. Sequenced: blood. Source of these receptors: a girl aged 2 to 10 with multiple sclerosis.

This clonotype showed up just a few times. The chain joins TRBV10-3 to TRBJ2-1, with TRBD2 identical over 8 bases. Germline CDR1 ENHRY, CDR2 SYGVKD. Losses at the gene ends were 6 bases for V and 9 bases for J; bases not matched to a gene: 10. This CDR3 spans 14 amino acids. The CDR3 DNA is TGTGCCATCAGATCTTTAGCGGGGTCGCGTGAGCAGTTCTTC. Encoded protein: CAIRSLAGSREQFF.

The V and J genes are TRBV3-1 and TRBJ2-2; D gene uncertain. V shed 1 base and J shed 2 bases, with 8 bases lying between them. This CDR3 has 15 amino acids. Germline V gene lookup returns CDR1 LGHDT and CDR2 YNNKEL (reference sequence). The CDR3 region has the DNA TGTGCCAGCAGCCAAGTGGCGCCCAACACCGGGGAGCTGTTTTTT. Protein sequence: CASSQVAPNTGELFF.

This sequence joins TRBV25-1 and TRBJ2-4, with D possibly being TRBD2 (6 bases). The CDR3 runs to 18 residues. The V and J ends lost 2 bases and 0 bases respectively, with 17 bases between them. CDR1 and CDR2 from the germline V gene are MGHDK and SYGVNS. CDR3 region: CASSERSEGGTAKNIQYF. The CDR3 DNA follows: TGTGCCAGCAGTGAACGAAGCGAAGGCGGGACAGCCAAAAACATTCAGTACTTC.

This clonotype appeared a single time. The chain couples TRBV2 to TRBJ2-1; 9 bases match TRBD2. Looked up from germline, CDR1 is SNHLY and CDR2 is FYNNEI. The CDR3 totals 16 residues. V was pared by 6 bases and J by 4 bases, with 10 bases of the junction left unmatched. The CDR3 is CASRDLLAGGYNEQFF. For the CDR3, the DNA is TGTGCCAGCAGGGACTTACTGGCGGGAGGGTACAATGAGCAGTTCTTC. Using reference TRBV2 and TRBJ2-1 for the parts outside the CDR3, the full variable domain is EPEVTQTPSHQVTQMGQEVILRCVPISNHLYFYWYRQILGQKVEFLVSFYNNEISEKSEIFDDQFSVERPDGSNFTLKIRSTKLEDSAMYFCASRDLLAGGYNEQFFGPGTRLTVL.

V and J are TRBV20-1 and TRBJ2-5; the match to TRBD2 covers 7 bases. Trimming removed 3 bases from V and 13 bases from J; junction bases left unmatched: 11. The germline V gene has CDR1 DFQATT and CDR2 SNEGSKA (reference sequence). The CDR3 has 12 residues. CDR3 region: CSASSLAAAGYF. CDR3 nucleotide sequence: TGCAGTGCTAGTAGTCTAGCGGCGGCGGGGTACTTC.

This chain uses TRBV29-1 with TRBJ2-3; D is perhaps TRBD1 (5 bases). With 0 bases removed from V and 9 bases from J, the gap between germline ends came to 10 bases. The germline V gene encodes CDR1 SQVTM and CDR2 ANQGSEA. There are 12 residues in the CDR3. CDR3 in DNA: TGCAGCGTTGAAGATCAGGGCCAGACGCAGTATTTT. Encoded protein: CSVEDQGQTQYF.

The chain employs TRBV6-5 and TRBJ2-3; no definite D call. The germline V gene encodes CDR1 MNHEY and CDR2 SVGAGI. The CDR3 extends over 16 amino acids. The ends were cut back, 0 bases at V and 2 bases at J, with 12 bases in the middle. The CDR3 spells CASSYSPGTITDTQYF. CDR3 DNA sequence: TGTGCCAGCAGTTACTCGCCAGGAACTATCACAGATACGCAGTATTTT.

The genes are TRBV6-2 or TRBV6-3 and TRBJ2-6; no firm D call. The CDR3 is made up of 15 amino acids. Germline V gene lookup returns CDR1 MNHEY and CDR2 SVGEGT. Trimming cost V 7 bases and J 1 base, with 11 bases left between them. The CDR3 sequence: CASIDRYSGANVLTF. The CDR3 DNA is TGTGCCAGCATCGATCGGTATTCTGGGGCCAACGTCCTGACTTTC.

This rearrangement joins TRBV29-1 to TRBJ2-7; 11 positions agree with TRBD2. This CDR3 is built from 14 residues. V dropped 6 bases and J dropped 1; count of bases not matched to a gene: 5. Germline V gene data show CDR1 as SQVTM and CDR2 as ANQGSEA. CDR3 DNA sequence: TGCAGCGTCTCCCGACTAGCGGGATCCTACGAGCAGTACTTC. It specifies CSVSRLAGSYEQYF.

This clonotype occurred a few times. The chain employs TRBV29-1 and TRBJ2-7, with a possible D match to TRBD1 (8 bases). The V gene lost 7 bases and the J gene lost 2 bases, with 15 bases spanning the gap. This CDR3 spans 13 amino acids. Germline V gene sequence: CDR1 SQVTM, CDR2 ANQGSEA. CDR3 DNA sequence: TGCAGCGCTTTACAGGGGGGGCCCTACGAGCAGTACTTC. It translates to CSALQGGPYEQYF.

This clonotype was counted once. The chain employs TRBV3-1 and TRBJ2-7, with 9 nucleotides matching TRBD2. V shed 4 bases and J 0 bases; nucleotides not matched to a gene: 4. Germline V gene sequence: CDR1 LGHDT, CDR2 YNNKEL (reference sequence). There are 15 residues in the CDR3. Here the CDR3 reads CASSPRTSASYEQYF. CDR3 bases: TGTGCCAGCAGCCCACGGACTAGCGCCTCCTACGAGCAGTACTTC.

In nucleotides, the CDR3 is TGCAGTGCTGGAGCAATGGCAGATACGCAGTATTTT. Protein product: CSAGAMADTQYF. The chain employs TRBV20-1 and TRBJ2-3; unclear D gene. The germline CDR1 and CDR2 sequences are DFQATT and SNEGSKA (reference sequence). CDR3 length: 12 residues. V gave up 5 bases and J gave up 4 bases, with 10 bases separating them.

The CDR3 sequence is CASSSRKTSGTSTYNEQFF. In nucleotides, the CDR3 is TGCGCCAGCAGCTCCCGAAAGACTAGCGGGACTTCTACCTACAATGAGCAGTTCTTC. This chain joins TRBV5-1 and TRBJ2-1; 11 bases map to TRBD2. This CDR3 is built from 19 residues. V was pared by 3 bases and J by 2 bases, with 13 bases of the junction left unmatched. Germline lookup yields CDR1 SGHRS and CDR2 YFSETQ.

The rearrangement links TRBV5-1 to TRBJ2-1, with 12 bases fitting TRBD2. Trimming removed 2 bases from V and 8 bases from J; junction bases left unmatched: 8. Germline V lookup: CDR1 SGHRS, CDR2 YFSETQ. The CDR3 is 16 residues long. CDR3 sequence (DNA): TGCGCCAGCAGCTTTGGACTAGCGGGATATCGGCATGAGCAGTTCTTC. Residues: CASSFGLAGYRHEQFF.

This clonotype was counted only a few times. The J gene is TRBJ2-1, the V gene TRBV29-1, with D uncertain. The length of the CDR3 is 14 residues. The ends were cut back, 2 bases at V and 2 bases at J, with 10 bases in the middle. The germline V gene has CDR1 SQVTM and CDR2 ANQGSEA. CDR3 DNA sequence: TGCAGCGTTGAACAGGAAGAGGCCTACAATGAGCAGTTCTTC. Its protein product is CSVEQEEAYNEQFF.

This clonotype was detected only once. A read error may produce the germline difference seen at one junction end. The chain links TRBV29-1 to TRBJ2-1, with no clear D. CDR1 and CDR2 from the germline V gene are SQVTM and ANQGSEA. CDR3 length equals 12 residues. The CDR3 nucleotides are TGCAGCATTGAAGAGTCGAGCGATGAGCAGTTCTTC. This translates into CSIEESSDEQFF.

V and J are TRBV24-1 and TRBJ2-1, with TRBD2 identical over 10 bases. Germline V gene sequence: CDR1 KGHDR, CDR2 SFDVKD. The V and J ends lost 3 bases and 2 bases, in that order; junction bases with no gene match: 6. The CDR3 sequence is 17 residues long. The CDR3 is CATSDTPSGGPYNEQFF. The CDR3 DNA reads TGTGCCACCAGTGATACTCCTAGCGGGGGTCCCTACAATGAGCAGTTCTTC.

The gene calls are TRBV5-1 and TRBJ2-5; tentative D call: TRBD2 (6 bases). The germline V gene encodes CDR1 SGHRS and CDR2 YFSETQ. The CDR3 sequence is 13 residues long. Trimming removed 5 bases from V and 4 bases from J, with 12 bases in between. CDR3 DNA sequence: TGCGCCAGCAGAGTAATGGGGGGAGAGACCCAGTACTTC. Translated: CASRVMGGETQYF.

CDR3 sequence reads: CTGATGTDTQYF. CDR3 coding DNA: TGCACCGGGGCTACTGGCACAGATACGCAGTATTTT. The chain employs TRBV29-1 and TRBJ2-3; either TRBD1 or TRBD2 may supply D (5 bases each). The CDR3 sequence is 12 residues long. The germline CDR1 and CDR2 sequences are SQVTM and ANQGSEA.

Regarding this clonotype: One end of the junction is discordant with germline, which a read error may explain. The rearrangement joins TRBV7-3 to TRBJ2-2, with a tentative D call TRBD2 (5 bases). This CDR3 has 13 residues. CDR1 SGHTA and CDR2 FQGTGA come from the germline V gene. CDR3 sequence reads: CASSLIRSGERFF. In DNA form, the CDR3 reads TGTGCCAGCAGCTTAATTAGATCCGGGGAGCGGTTTTTT.

The rearrangement joins TRBV6-2 or TRBV6-3 to TRBJ2-5; tentatively, D is TRBD2 (5 bases). The DNA end is more similar to TRBJ2-7, so the J call may be wrong. The germline gives CDR1 MNHEY, CDR2 SVGEGT. The length of the CDR3 is 14 residues. CDR3 sequence reads: CASSYSSEGYEQYF. DNA of the CDR3: TGTGCCAGCAGTTACTCCTCTGAGGGATACGAGCAGTACTTC.

This chain uses TRBV29-1 with TRBJ2-5; the D is unclear. CDR1 SQVTM and CDR2 ANQGSEA come from the germline V gene. The V end was cut by 4 bases, the J end by 2 bases, with 8 bases between. The CDR3 consists of 12 residues. The CDR3 coding sequence is TGCAGCGTTGGGGGTCTGCAAGAGACCCAGTACTTC. This encodes CSVGGLQETQYF.

The chain recombines TRBV29-1 with TRBJ2-1; D call uncertain. The V gene's germline CDR1 is SQVTM and CDR2 ANQGSEA. Trimming stripped 7 bases from V and 7 bases from J, with 17 bases between. The CDR3 extends over 13 amino acids. CDR3 loop: CSAERWQDNEQFF. CDR3 nucleotides: TGCAGCGCCGAACGCTGGCAAGATAATGAGCAGTTCTTC.

The CDR3 spells CASRVDRDVGGYTF. The CDR3 nucleotides read TGTGCCAGCAGGGTAGACAGGGACGTCGGGGGCTACACCTTC. The gene calls are TRBV6-5 and TRBJ1-2, with 7 nucleotides matching TRBD1. This CDR3 is built from 14 residues. Germline V gives CDR1 MNHEY, CDR2 SVGAGI. J lost 8 bases, V lost 6 bases, and 12 bases had no gene match.

The J gene is TRBJ2-3, the V gene TRBV5-1; tentative D call: TRBD1 (6 bases). The CDR3 covers 19 residues. The V and J ends lost 4 bases and 0 bases respectively, with 24 bases between them. Germline V gene data show CDR1 as SGHRS and CDR2 as YFSETQ. The CDR3 DNA follows: TGCGCCAGCAGCCCCCACCGGGGAGAGGGGGAGTCTAGCACAGATACGCAGTATTTT. Its protein is CASSPHRGEGESSTDTQYF. The variable domain in full, with the rest retrieved from reference TRBV5-1 and TRBJ2-3, is KAGVTQTPRYLIKTRGQQVTLSCSPISGHRSVSWYQQTPGQGLQFLFEYFSETQRNKGNFPGRFSGRQFSNSRSEMNVSTLELGDSALYLCASSPHRGEGESSTDTQYFGPGTRLTVL.

V is TRBV12-3 or TRBV12-4 and J is TRBJ2-3; possible D gene TRBD2, 5 bases. Trimming stripped 3 bases from V and 2 bases from J, with 12 bases between. The CDR3 is 15 residues long. CDR3 residues: CASSFEDDYTDTQYF. The DNA of the CDR3 is TGTGCCAGCAGTTTCGAGGATGACTACACAGATACGCAGTATTTT.

This clonotype was picked up a small number of times. This chain uses TRBV5-1 with TRBJ2-1; 10 bases fit TRBD2. V shed 0 bases and J 8 bases; nucleotides not matched to a gene: 5. The CDR3 has 15 residues. CDR1 is SGHRS, CDR2 YFSETQ, per germline. The CDR3 DNA sequence: TGCGCCAGCAGCTTGGGAGCTAGCGGGAGCGATGAGCAGTTCTTC. This gives the protein CASSLGASGSDEQFF.

The V call is TRBV6-5, the J call TRBJ1-2; 7 nucleotides match TRBD1. V was pared by 4 bases and J by 5 bases, with 16 bases of the junction left unmatched. The CDR3 consists of 17 residues. Per germline, CDR1 MNHEY and CDR2 SVGAGI. This CDR3 is CASSSVRQGGRIYGYTF. The CDR3 nucleotides are TGTGCCAGCAGTTCCGTTCGACAGGGTGGTAGAATATATGGCTACACCTTC.

The chain is built from TRBV27 and TRBJ2-3; D might be TRBD1 (6 bases). Germline CDR1 and CDR2: MNHEY and SMNVEV (reference sequence). Between the trimmed V and J ends, which lost 4 bases and 4 bases, there was a span of 9 bases. This CDR3 spans 13 amino acids. The CDR3 sequence: CASSYQGSDTQYF. DNA of the CDR3: TGTGCCAGCAGTTACCAGGGGTCAGATACGCAGTATTTT.

The chain employs TRBV28 and TRBJ2-7; tentative D call: TRBD2 (5 bases). The CDR3 spans 15 residues. V was pared by 6 bases and J by 2 bases, with 17 bases between. Looked up from germline, CDR1 is MDHEN and CDR2 is SYDVKM. This CDR3 is CASSPEGRQPYEQYF. CDR3 DNA: TGTGCCAGCAGCCCCGAGGGTCGGCAGCCCTACGAGCAGTACTTC.